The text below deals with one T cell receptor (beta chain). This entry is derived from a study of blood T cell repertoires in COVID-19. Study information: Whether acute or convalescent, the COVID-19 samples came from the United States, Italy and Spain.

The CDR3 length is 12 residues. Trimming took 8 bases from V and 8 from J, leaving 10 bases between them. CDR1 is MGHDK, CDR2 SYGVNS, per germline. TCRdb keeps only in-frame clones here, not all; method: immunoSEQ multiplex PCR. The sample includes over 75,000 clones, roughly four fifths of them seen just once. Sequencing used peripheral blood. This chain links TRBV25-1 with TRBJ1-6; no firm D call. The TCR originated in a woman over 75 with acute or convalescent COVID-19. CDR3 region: CASRNGDSPLHF. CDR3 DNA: TGTGCCAGCCGTAACGGGGATTCACCCCTCCACTTT.